The 23 T cell receptor beta chains listed next were all sequenced from one sample in a study of T cell clonality in common variable immunodeficiency. Clones were sequenced by immunoSEQ multiplex PCR, and TCRdb holds only the in-frame ones, with some missing. This record lists approximately 34,000 clones, none seen once only, and the top ten clones contain 0.8% to 1%. The specimen sequenced was peripheral blood mononuclear cells. The receptors come from a person between 18 and 75 years old in good health.

By share, this clone ranks as medium-sized. The CDR3 DNA, read in part, is TGTGCCAGTACCGGAGGGTTTGGTGGC. This sequence encodes CASTGGFGG. The full-length CDR3 reads as CASTGGFGGYTF. This chain links TRBV19 with TRBJ1-2, with D unresolved. The CDR3 goes on 3 residues after the read ends, and that part is filled in from the germline J gene. Trimming stripped 7 bases from V and 7 bases from J, with 13 bases between. Germline CDR1 reads LNHDA; CDR2 reads SQIVND (reference sequence). The CDR3 loop spans 12 amino acids.

This clone is labeled as medium-sized. Read coverage stops 3 residues before the CDR3 terminus; the germline J gene supplies the remainder. V gene TRBV5-1 combines with J gene TRBJ2-2; the D gene is possibly TRBD1 (6 bases). CDR1 and CDR2 (germline): SGHRS, YFSETQ. Trimming left V 2 bases short and J 3 bases short, with 11 bases between. This CDR3 contains 15 residues. The CDR3 protein is CASSFQGRDTGELFF. The CDR3 bases that were read are TGCGCCAGCAGCTTTCAGGGGCGCGACACCGGGGAG.

The sample holds a few counts of this clone. The sequenced fragment ends 3 residues before the CDR3 boundary, so the rest is inferred from the germline J gene. This rearrangement joins TRBV5-1 to TRBJ2-1; 7 bases align to TRBD2. The CDR3 extends over 16 amino acids. V was clipped by 2 bases and J by 3 bases; unmatched bases: 8. Looked up from germline, CDR1 is SGHRS and CDR2 is YFSETQ. The CDR3 sequence: CASSLDFGGNYNEQFF. Partial CDR3 DNA: TGCGCCAGCAGCTTAGATTTCGGGGGGAACTACAATGAG. The whole variable domain, remainder taken from reference TRBV5-1 and TRBJ2-1, is KAGVTQTPRYLIKTRGQQVTLSCSPISGHRSVSWYQQTPGQGLQFLFEYFSETQRNKGNFPGRFSGRQFSNSRSEMNVSTLELGDSALYLCASSLDFGGNYNEQFFGPGTRLTVL.

This clone showed up many times. The read ends 3 residues shy of where the CDR3 ends; the end is completed using the germline J gene. The genes are TRBV20-1 and TRBJ1-6, with D perhaps TRBD1 (5 bases). Germline V gene data show CDR1 as DFQATT and CDR2 as SNEGSKA (reference sequence). Trimming cost V 6 bases and J 0 bases, with 21 bases left between them. This CDR3 has 18 residues. The sequenced CDR3 bases are TGCAGTGCGTCGCGTACAGGTCCGAGGAGCTCCTATAATTCACCC. Its protein is CSASRTGPRSSYNSP. The entire CDR3 is CSASRTGPRSSYNSPLHF.

This clone was found many times. The read falls 3 residues short of the CDR3 end, and the missing part is taken from the germline J gene. J is TRBJ2-5 and V is TRBV7-2, with 10 bases that match TRBD2. The CDR3 is 15 residues long. The V and J ends lost 5 bases and 5 bases, in that order; junction bases with no gene match: 8. Germline loops: CDR1 SGHTA, CDR2 FQGNSA. This chain's CDR3 is CASSRAGGSGETQYF. The part of the CDR3 DNA that was read is TGTGCCAGCAGCAGAGCGGGAGGGTCTGGGGAGACC.

This clone was counted ten times or more. The CDR3 end falls 3 residues outside the read, so it is completed with the germline J gene. The gene calls are TRBV5-1 and TRBJ2-3; unclear D gene. Germline lookup yields CDR1 SGHRS and CDR2 YFSETQ. This CDR3 comprises 14 residues. V was cut by 6 bases and J by 1 base, with 12 bases left in between. The sequenced part of the CDR3 DNA is TGCGCCAGCAACGTAGAATACGGCACAGATACG. Translating gives CASNVEYGTDT. The entire CDR3 protein reads CASNVEYGTDTQYF. The whole variable domain, filled in from reference TRBV5-1 and TRBJ2-3, reads KAGVTQTPRYLIKTRGQQVTLSCSPISGHRSVSWYQQTPGQGLQFLFEYFSETQRNKGNFPGRFSGRQFSNSRSEMNVSTLELGDSALYLCASNVEYGTDTQYFGPGTRLTVL.

This clone has more than one count but fewer than ten. The DNA ends 3 residues before the CDR3 does, and the rest of the CDR3 is filled in from the germline J gene. The chain joins TRBV6-4 to TRBJ2-3; D is uncertain. V dropped 5 bases and J dropped 4 bases, with 13 bases sitting between them. Germline V gene lookup returns CDR1 MRHNA and CDR2 SNTAGT. CDR3 length: 14 amino acids. The chain's CDR3 is CASSYRYRADTQYF. The DNA read from the CDR3 is TGTGCCAGCAGTTACCGGTATCGCGCAGATACG.

This clone occurred many times. The read gets to within 3 residues of the CDR3 end, and the germline J gene fills in the rest. The chain links TRBV7-2 to TRBJ2-3, with 10 bases identical to TRBD2. The CDR3 spans 14 residues. Germline V gene lookup returns CDR1 SGHTA and CDR2 FQGNSA. V lost 4 bases to trimming and J lost 6 bases; unmatched junction nucleotides: 4. The CDR3 is CASSYRLAGDTQYF. The CDR3 DNA, read in part, is TGTGCCAGCAGCTACAGACTAGCGGGCGATACG. The whole variable domain, remainder taken from reference TRBV7-2 and TRBJ2-3, is GAGVSQSPSNKVTEKGKDVELRCDPISGHTALYWYRQSLGQGLEFLIYFQGNSAPDKSGLPSDRFSAERTGGSVSTLTIQRTQQEDSAVYLCASSYRLAGDTQYFGPGTRLTVL.

This clone was recorded many times. Read data end 3 residues before the CDR3 end; the end is taken from the germline J gene. The J gene is TRBJ2-1, the V gene TRBV28; possibly TRBD2 for D (5 bases). V lost 11 bases, J lost 3 bases, and 17 bases lay in between. The CDR3 consists of 14 residues. The germline gives CDR1 MDHEN, CDR2 SYDVKM. The CDR3 is CASLKKADYNEQFF. The CDR3 bases that were read are TGTGCCTCTCTTAAGAAAGCGGACTACAATGAG.

This clone was detected many times. The CDR3 extends 3 residues past the end of the read, so its final part is completed from the germline J gene. V and J are TRBV9 and TRBJ2-5, with 9 bases that match TRBD2. This CDR3 has 16 amino acids. Looked up from germline, CDR1 is SGDLS and CDR2 is YYNGEE. Trimming at V came to 3 bases and at J to 2 bases, leaving 8 bases not matched to a gene. Here the CDR3 reads CASSGPRLAGQETQYF. CDR3 bases read: TGTGCCAGCAGCGGCCCACGGCTAGCGGGGCAAGAGACC.

This clone was seen at least ten times. The DNA ends 3 residues before the CDR3 does, and the rest of the CDR3 is filled in from the germline J gene. The chain uses TRBV9 and TRBJ1-1, with D possibly TRBD1 on 6 matching bases. The germline V gene encodes CDR1 SGDLS and CDR2 YYNGEE. This CDR3 comprises 18 residues. The ends were cut back, 4 bases at V and 0 bases at J, with 22 bases in the middle. The CDR3 here is CASSPRGQGQGLNTEAFF. The part of the CDR3 DNA that was read is TGTGCCAGCAGCCCCCGAGGTCAGGGTCAGGGGTTGAACACTGAA.

There are many counts of this clone. The CDR3 end falls 3 residues outside the read, so it is completed with the germline J gene. The V and J genes are TRBV19 and TRBJ1-2; D gene uncertain. Between the trimmed V and J ends, which lost 1 base and 2 bases, there was a span of 11 bases. Germline V gene sequence: CDR1 LNHDA, CDR2 SQIVND (reference sequence). CDR3 length equals 15 residues. CDR3 bases read: TGTGCCAGTAGTATAGGAGGTCCTCCCAACTATGGC. It translates to CASSIGGPPNYG. The CDR3 in its entirety is CASSIGGPPNYGYTF.

The table lists this clone with many counts. The CDR3 goes on 3 residues after the read ends, and that part is filled in from the germline J gene. The V call is TRBV27, the J call TRBJ2-1; D is perhaps TRBD1 (5 bases). V was shortened by 7 bases and J by 2 bases, with 9 bases between the two germline ends. Looked up from germline, CDR1 is MNHEY and CDR2 is SMNVEV (reference sequence). The CDR3 length is 13 residues. The CDR3 sequence is CASTTETYNEQFF. Partial CDR3 DNA: TGTGCCAGCACGACAGAGACCTACAATGAG.

Note on this clone: This sequence may be a read error, since a much larger clone differs from it by one base. Other DNA sequences in the same sample also yield this CDR3. This CDR3 reads CASSSTGVYEQYF. The sequenced part of the CDR3 DNA is TGTGCCAGCAGCTCGACAGGAGTCTACGAG. The rearrangement links TRBV5-6 to TRBJ2-7; TRBD1 might be the D (6 bases). The observed sequence ends 3 residues before the CDR3 terminus, with the missing tail filled in from the germline J gene. CDR3 length equals 13 residues. Per the germline V gene, CDR1 is SGHDT and CDR2 is YYEEEE. V shed 3 bases and J shed 3 bases, with 10 bases lying between them.

This clone was seen at least ten times. At one end, the junction sequence differs from germline, possibly due to a read error. The read stops 3 residues short of the end of the CDR3; the missing end is completed from the germline J gene. The chain recombines TRBV4-2 with TRBJ1-6; D not certain. CDR3 length: 14 amino acids. Germline V CDR1 and CDR2: LGHNA, YNFKEQ. The part of the CDR3 DNA that was read is TGCGCCAGCAGCCAAGTTCCCGGGAATTCACCC. Amino acid sequence: CASSQVPGNSP. The entire CDR3 sequence reads CASSQVPGNSPLHF.

This clone was recorded at least ten times. With the read ending 3 residues before the CDR3 end, the germline J gene is used to fill in that end. The chain has TRBV10-3 and TRBJ2-1; 7 bases agree with TRBD2. The CDR3 loop spans 14 amino acids. Germline V lookup: CDR1 ENHRY, CDR2 SYGVKD. Trimming removed 5 bases from V and 2 bases from J; junction bases left unmatched: 3. CDR3 amino acids: CAISTAGPYNEQFF. Incomplete CDR3 DNA: TGTGCCATCAGTACAGCGGGACCCTACAATGAG.

This clone was picked up many times. The read comes to an end 3 residues before the CDR3 does, leaving the germline J gene to fill in the end. This sequence joins TRBV20-1 and TRBJ2-3; 9 bases fit TRBD2. Germline values: CDR1 DFQATT, CDR2 SNEGSKA (reference sequence). The J segment lost 4 bases and the V segment lost 0 bases, leaving 8 bases of the junction unmatched. The CDR3 loop spans 16 amino acids. The CDR3 protein is CSARDPSGKISDTQYF. Partial CDR3 DNA: TGCAGTGCTAGAGATCCTAGCGGGAAAATTTCAGATACG.

This clone appeared many times. The read terminates 3 residues before the CDR3 end, so the remaining end is supplied by the germline J gene. This chain links TRBV6-4 with TRBJ2-5; 12 bases are shared with TRBD2. Germline-derived CDR1 and CDR2 are MRHNA and SNTAGT. This CDR3 contains 15 residues. V trimming: 5 bases; J trimming: 5 bases; junction bases outside the gene matches: 6. The CDR3 reads CASSPSGGASETQYF. CDR3 DNA, as far as it was read: TGTGCCAGCAGTCCTAGCGGGGGGGCCTCGGAGACC.

This clone was found many times. The CDR3 end is not reached by the read, which stops 3 residues before it; the germline J gene fills it in. The J gene is TRBJ1-1, the V gene TRBV19, with D unresolved. CDR3 length: 13 residues. Germline V gene data show CDR1 as LNHDA and CDR2 as SQIVND (reference sequence). Trimming stripped 7 bases from V and 1 base from J, with 10 bases between. Here the CDR3 reads CASKDEANTEAFF. The CDR3 bases that were read are TGTGCCAGTAAAGATGAGGCGAACACTGAA.

This clone was seen at least ten times. The read comes to an end 3 residues before the CDR3 does, leaving the germline J gene to fill in the end. J is TRBJ1-2 and V is TRBV20-1; perhaps TRBD1 as D (5 bases). V lost 6 bases and J 4 bases, leaving 21 bases between the germline ends. Germline V gives CDR1 DFQATT, CDR2 SNEGSKA (reference sequence). The CDR3 runs 15 residues. CDR3 in amino acids: CSAALGGDRPYGYTF. CDR3 bases read: TGCAGTGCCGCCCTTGGAGGGGATAGACCCTATGGC.

This clone is classed as medium-sized (0.01 to 0.1%). Partial CDR3 DNA: TGCAGTGCTAGTTTAGGGGCCTATGGC. Its translation is CSASLGAYG. The CDR3, in full, reads CSASLGAYGYTF. The chain links TRBV20-1 to TRBJ1-2; perhaps TRBD1 as D (5 bases). The CDR3 end falls 3 residues outside the read, so it is completed with the germline J gene. Germline V gene lookup returns CDR1 DFQATT and CDR2 SNEGSKA (reference sequence). V dropped 3 bases and J dropped 4 bases, with 9 bases sitting between them. CDR3 size: 12 residues.

This clone occurred many times. The read finishes 3 residues shy of the CDR3 end, and the germline J gene is used to complete it. This rearrangement joins TRBV12-5 to TRBJ2-1; 7 bases match TRBD2. The CDR3 runs 16 residues. J was trimmed by 6 bases and V by 2 bases; bases with no gene match: 10. The germline gives CDR1 LGHNT, CDR2 FRNRAP. CDR3 protein: CASGLSQREDFNEQFF. CDR3 DNA (partial): TGTGCTAGTGGTTTGTCACAGCGGGAAGATTTCAATGAG.

This clone was found many times. The read ends 3 residues early relative to the CDR3; the germline J gene fills the gap. The chain is built from TRBV7-9 and TRBJ1-1; D is ambiguous. The CDR3 totals 15 residues. The germline V gene has CDR1 SEHNR and CDR2 FQNEAQ (reference sequence). V shed 0 bases and J shed 0 bases, with 8 bases lying between them. The sequenced part of the CDR3 DNA is TGTGCCAGCAGCTTAGCCGCGGGGTTGAACACTGAA. This gives the protein CASSLAAGLNTE. The full CDR3 is CASSLAAGLNTEAFF.